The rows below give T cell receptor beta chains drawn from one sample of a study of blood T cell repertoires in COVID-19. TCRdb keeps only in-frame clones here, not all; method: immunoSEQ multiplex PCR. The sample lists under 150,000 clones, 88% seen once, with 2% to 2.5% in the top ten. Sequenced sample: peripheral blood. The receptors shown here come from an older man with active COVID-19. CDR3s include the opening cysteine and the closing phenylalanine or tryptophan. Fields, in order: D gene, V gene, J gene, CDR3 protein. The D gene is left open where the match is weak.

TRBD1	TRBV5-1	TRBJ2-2	CASSPGQGVGGELFF
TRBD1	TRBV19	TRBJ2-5	CASSIGTGPTQYF
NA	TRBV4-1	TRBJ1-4	CASSQEAAPATNEKLFF
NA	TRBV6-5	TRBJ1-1	CASMGSRRMNTEAFF
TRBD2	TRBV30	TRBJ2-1	CAWRRAGEGEQFF
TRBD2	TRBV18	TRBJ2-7	CASSPTVGLGVEQYF
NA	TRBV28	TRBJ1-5	CASSFGRVPSNQPQHF
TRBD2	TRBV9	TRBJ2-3	CASSLLAGGVSTDTQYF
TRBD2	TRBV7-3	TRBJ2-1	CASSPLAGVGNEQFF
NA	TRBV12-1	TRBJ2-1	CANSAVPGQGTSDEQFF
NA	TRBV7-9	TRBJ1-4	CASSLAGADDEKLFF
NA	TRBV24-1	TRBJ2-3	CATSRREGTDTQYF
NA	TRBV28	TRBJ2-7	CASSSKDTYEQYF
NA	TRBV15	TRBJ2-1	CATSRVGGNSYNEQFF
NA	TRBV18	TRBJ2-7	CASSPGQTASYEQYF
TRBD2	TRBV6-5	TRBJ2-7	CASNLESGGSYEQYF
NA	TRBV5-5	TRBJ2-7	CASSPPTGYEQYF
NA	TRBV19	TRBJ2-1	CASSISGSSYNEQFF
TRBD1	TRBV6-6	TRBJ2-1	CASVPPGQGLGEQFF
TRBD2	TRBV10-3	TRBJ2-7	CAPATSGIEQYF
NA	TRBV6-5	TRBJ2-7	CASSSQNRAHEQYF
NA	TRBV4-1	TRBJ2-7	CASSLLQGPYEQYF
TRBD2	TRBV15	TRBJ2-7	CATSRPPAGAYEQYF
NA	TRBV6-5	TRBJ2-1	CASSSLTAPAYNEQFF
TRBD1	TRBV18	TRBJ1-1	CASSPWTGGTEAFF
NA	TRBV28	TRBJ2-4	CASSLHRASKNIQYF
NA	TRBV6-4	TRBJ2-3	CASSASGMLATQYF
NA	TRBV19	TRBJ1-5	CASSGGLANQPQHF
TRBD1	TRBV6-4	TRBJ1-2	CASSQYSGTGNGYTF
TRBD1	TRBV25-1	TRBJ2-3	CASSEKRGQGTDTQYF
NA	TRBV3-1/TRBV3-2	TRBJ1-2	CASSQDGGNYGYTF
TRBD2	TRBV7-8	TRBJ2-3	CASSSDYSGRRDTQYF
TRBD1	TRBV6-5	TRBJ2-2	CASQPGQGHTGELFF
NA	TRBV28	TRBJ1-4	CASSWLQEGHNEKLFF
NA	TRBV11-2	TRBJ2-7	CASSLRWSGGSPYEQYF
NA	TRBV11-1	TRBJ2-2	CASGTSGSGGELFF
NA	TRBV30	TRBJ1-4	CAWGPGSTNEKLFF
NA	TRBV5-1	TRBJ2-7	CASSLLPDNSYEQYF
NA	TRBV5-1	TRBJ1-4	CASSLQGHREKLFF
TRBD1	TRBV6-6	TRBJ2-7	CASSGNRDRGGEQYF
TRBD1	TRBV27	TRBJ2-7	CASSFLGQGGPYEQYF
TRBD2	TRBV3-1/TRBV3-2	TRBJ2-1	CASSRPPLAGGINEQFF
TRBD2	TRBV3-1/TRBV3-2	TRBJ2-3	CASSPSLAGAGDTQYF
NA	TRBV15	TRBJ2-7	CATSRDRQQHYEQYF
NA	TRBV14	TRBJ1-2	CASSQDGRIASGYTF
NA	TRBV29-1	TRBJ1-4	CSVSHGEKLFF
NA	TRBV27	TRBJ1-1	CASRRRAGDTEAFF
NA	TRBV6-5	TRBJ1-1	CATRRAPAGTEAFF
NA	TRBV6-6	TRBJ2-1	CASSYSWDSHNEQFF
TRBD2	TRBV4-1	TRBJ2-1	CASSQMTSGEPYNEQFF
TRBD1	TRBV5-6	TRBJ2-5	CASTFTGVRETQYF
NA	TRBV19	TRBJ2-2	CASSIQGTGELFF